This T cell receptor beta chain was sequenced during a study of CDR3 diversity in severe acne. TCRdb used MiXCR to reprocess the PCR reads, holding one entry per CDR3 protein. Seen here are over 70,000 distinct CDR3 sequences, roughly 51% observed once, and the top ten hold 13% to 15%. Of note for this clonotype: One junction end does not reproduce the germline sequence, and a read error may be involved.

This CDR3 contains 18 residues. CDR1 and CDR2 from the germline V gene are SGHRS and YFSETQ. This clonotype was sampled from a male donor in good health, without acne. This chain joins TRBV5-1 and TRBJ2-2, with 7 bases aligning to TRBD2. The sample comprised blood. This CDR3 reads CASSQRQLAGTNTGEPFF. In DNA, the CDR3 is TGTGCCAGCAGCCAGCGCCAATTAGCGGGTACGAACACCGGGGAGCCGTTTTTT.